The rows below give T cell receptor beta chains drawn from one sample of a study of T cell responses to AZD1222 COVID-19 vaccine. Produced via immunoSEQ multiplex PCR; TCRdb's table is partial and in-frame only. Among 110,000 or so clones listed, about 90% were seen once. This specimen consisted of peripheral blood, obtained on day 0 of AZD1222 vaccination. Source of these receptors: an adult in good health. CDR3s include the opening cysteine and the closing phenylalanine or tryptophan. A D gene is named only where the DNA matches it firmly. Where a row states a size, it is once, few, many or the class of an expanded clone; other rows omit it.

v_gene: TRBV7-3; d_gene: NA; abundance: NA; j_gene: TRBJ1-2; CDR3nt: TGTGCCAGCAGCTTATCAGCAACTAACTATGGCTACACCTTC; CDR3aa: CASSLSATNYGYTF
v_gene: TRBV7-2; d_gene: NA; abundance: NA; j_gene: TRBJ1-1; CDR3nt: TGTGCCAGCAGCTTACAAGGACAGTTGAACACTGAAGCTTTCTTT; CDR3aa: CASSLQGQLNTEAFF
v_gene: TRBV10-3; d_gene: TRBD1; abundance: NA; j_gene: TRBJ1-2; CDR3nt: TGTGCCATCAGGGGGGACAGGGGGATTAACTATGGCTACACCTTC; CDR3aa: CAIRGDRGINYGYTF
v_gene: TRBV7-9; d_gene: TRBD1; abundance: NA; j_gene: TRBJ1-4; CDR3nt: TGTGCCAGCACCCGGGACAGGACCGAGGAAAAACTGTTTTTT; CDR3aa: CASTRDRTEEKLFF
v_gene: TRBV30; d_gene: NA; abundance: once; j_gene: TRBJ1-5; CDR3nt: TGTGCCTGGAGTGTCCGCCAGGTAGATCAGCCCCAGCATTTT; CDR3aa: CAWSVRQVDQPQHF
v_gene: TRBV24-1; d_gene: NA; abundance: NA; j_gene: TRBJ2-3; CDR3nt: TGTGCCACCAGTGATCCGCGGCAACCAAATACGCAGTATTTT; CDR3aa: CATSDPRQPNTQYF
v_gene: TRBV6-5; d_gene: TRBD1; abundance: NA; j_gene: TRBJ1-5; CDR3nt: TGTGCCAGCAGTTACTCCACAGGGGGCGGTCAGCCCCAGCATTTT; CDR3aa: CASSYSTGGGQPQHF
v_gene: TRBV10-2; d_gene: NA; abundance: NA; j_gene: TRBJ2-7; CDR3nt: TGCGCCAGCAGTGACTTAGGAACTGGAGCAGGCTCCTACGAGCAGTACTTC; CDR3aa: CASSDLGTGAGSYEQYF
v_gene: TRBV4-3; d_gene: NA; abundance: NA; j_gene: TRBJ2-4; CDR3nt: TGCGCCAGCAGCCAAGATCGCCGCATTCAGTACTTC; CDR3aa: CASSQDRRIQYF
v_gene: TRBV6-4; d_gene: NA; abundance: NA; j_gene: TRBJ1-6; CDR3nt: TGTGCCAGCCTATGCTGCGGGGGGCTAACCTCCTATAATTCACCCCTCCACTTT; CDR3aa: CASLCCGGLTSYNSPLHF
v_gene: TRBV28; d_gene: NA; abundance: NA; j_gene: TRBJ1-6; CDR3nt: TGTGCCAGCAGCTCCGAACCCTGGACAGATAATTCACCCCTCCACTTT; CDR3aa: CASSSEPWTDNSPLHF
v_gene: TRBV12-3/TRBV12-4; d_gene: NA; abundance: few; j_gene: TRBJ1-1; CDR3nt: TGTGCCAGCAAAGGGGTTTGGACTGAAGCTTTCTTT; CDR3aa: CASKGVWTEAFF
v_gene: TRBV4-2; d_gene: NA; abundance: NA; j_gene: TRBJ1-1; CDR3nt: TGTGCCAGCAGCCAAGATTGGGCAGTACCCGAAGCTTTCTTT; CDR3aa: CASSQDWAVPEAFF
v_gene: TRBV5-1; d_gene: TRBD2; abundance: NA; j_gene: TRBJ2-3; CDR3nt: TGCGCCAGCAGCCCCCCGAGCGGGGGCACAGATACGCAGTATTTT; CDR3aa: CASSPPSGGTDTQYF
v_gene: TRBV5-6; d_gene: NA; abundance: NA; j_gene: TRBJ1-6; CDR3nt: TGTGCCAGCAGCTTGGCAGGAAACGGTCCCCTCCACTTT; CDR3aa: CASSLAGNGPLHF
v_gene: TRBV4-3; d_gene: NA; abundance: NA; j_gene: TRBJ2-1; CDR3nt: TGCGCCAGCAGCCAACAAATTTGGGGTTCTAATTTCTTC; CDR3aa: CASSQQIWGSNFF
v_gene: TRBV3-1/TRBV3-2; d_gene: NA; abundance: NA; j_gene: TRBJ2-7; CDR3nt: TGTGCCAGCAGCCAAGAACTCCTACCCTACGAGCAGTACTTC; CDR3aa: CASSQELLPYEQYF
v_gene: TRBV19; d_gene: NA; abundance: NA; j_gene: TRBJ1-1; CDR3nt: TGTGCCACCCAAGGTATGAACACTGAAGCTTTCTTT; CDR3aa: CATQGMNTEAFF
v_gene: TRBV24-1; d_gene: TRBD1; abundance: NA; j_gene: TRBJ2-7; CDR3nt: TGTGCCACCAGTGCCCCCGGGACAGGGGCCCTCTACGAGCAGTACTTC; CDR3aa: CATSAPGTGALYEQYF
v_gene: TRBV24-1; d_gene: NA; abundance: NA; j_gene: TRBJ1-5; CDR3nt: TGTGCCACCAGTGATCCTGATAGCAATCAGCCCCAGCATTTT; CDR3aa: CATSDPDSNQPQHF
v_gene: TRBV27; d_gene: TRBD1; abundance: NA; j_gene: TRBJ1-2; CDR3nt: TGTGCCAGCAGTTTATCGGTCCACGGAGGGACAGGGGGAAGCTATGGCTACACCTTC; CDR3aa: CASSLSVHGGTGGSYGYTF
v_gene: TRBV5-1; d_gene: NA; abundance: NA; j_gene: TRBJ1-3; CDR3nt: TGCGCCAGCAGCTTGGGACAGGCGAACTCTGGAAACACCATATATTTT; CDR3aa: CASSLGQANSGNTIYF
v_gene: TRBV5-4; d_gene: TRBD1; abundance: NA; j_gene: TRBJ1-2; CDR3nt: TGTGCCAGCAGCCCTGGACAGGGGCAAGGTGGCTACACCTTC; CDR3aa: CASSPGQGQGGYTF
v_gene: TRBV7-6; d_gene: TRBD1; abundance: once; j_gene: TRBJ2-2; CDR3nt: TGTGCCAGCAGCTTACAGACAGGGGCGAACACCGGGGAGCTGTTTTTT; CDR3aa: CASSLQTGANTGELFF
v_gene: TRBV30; d_gene: NA; abundance: NA; j_gene: TRBJ2-1; CDR3nt: TGTGCCTGGAGCCCGGGGGGCAGTGGTAATGAGCAGTTCTTC; CDR3aa: CAWSPGGSGNEQFF
v_gene: TRBV28; d_gene: TRBD1; abundance: NA; j_gene: TRBJ1-2; CDR3nt: TGTGCCAGCACCCCCCTGGACAGGACTCTGCCCTACACCTTC; CDR3aa: CASTPLDRTLPYTF
v_gene: TRBV28; d_gene: TRBD1; abundance: NA; j_gene: TRBJ2-6; CDR3nt: TGTGCCAGCAGACCTCACTTAGGGACAGATCCCTCTGGGGCCAACGTCCTGACTTTC; CDR3aa: CASRPHLGTDPSGANVLTF
v_gene: TRBV29-1; d_gene: TRBD1; abundance: NA; j_gene: TRBJ2-1; CDR3nt: TGCAGCGCCAGGGGGTCCATTTACAATGAGCAGTTCTTC; CDR3aa: CSARGSIYNEQFF
v_gene: TRBV6-2/TRBV6-3; d_gene: NA; abundance: NA; j_gene: TRBJ2-3; CDR3nt: TGTGCCAGCAGTTACTTGGCAGATACGCAGTATTTT; CDR3aa: CASSYLADTQYF
v_gene: TRBV5-1; d_gene: NA; abundance: NA; j_gene: TRBJ1-6; CDR3nt: TGCGCCAGCACCTTCTCGGGGGGGAATTCACCCCTCCACTTT; CDR3aa: CASTFSGGNSPLHF
v_gene: TRBV7-2; d_gene: TRBD1; abundance: NA; j_gene: TRBJ1-2; CDR3nt: TGTGCCAGCAGCTACACATTCCGAGGGGGCGACTATGGCTACACCTTC; CDR3aa: CASSYTFRGGDYGYTF
v_gene: TRBV19; d_gene: NA; abundance: NA; j_gene: TRBJ1-6; CDR3nt: TGTGCCACCGGACAGATTTATAATTCACCCCTCCACTTT; CDR3aa: CATGQIYNSPLHF
v_gene: TRBV18; d_gene: NA; abundance: NA; j_gene: TRBJ1-3; CDR3nt: TGTGCCAGCTCACCACAACCGTTAAGATCTGGAAACACCATATATTTT; CDR3aa: CASSPQPLRSGNTIYF
v_gene: TRBV19; d_gene: NA; abundance: NA; j_gene: TRBJ1-5; CDR3nt: TGTGCCAGTACAGGGACTTCTAGCAATCAGCCCCAGCATTTT; CDR3aa: CASTGTSSNQPQHF
v_gene: TRBV7-2; d_gene: NA; abundance: NA; j_gene: TRBJ2-7; CDR3nt: TGTGCCAGCAGCTTAGCCACGGACGAGCAGTACTTC; CDR3aa: CASSLATDEQYF
v_gene: TRBV19; d_gene: TRBD2; abundance: NA; j_gene: TRBJ2-1; CDR3nt: TGTGCCAGTAAGAAAGCGGGAGGGCCCGATGAGCAGTTCTTC; CDR3aa: CASKKAGGPDEQFF
v_gene: TRBV5-4; d_gene: TRBD1; abundance: NA; j_gene: TRBJ1-5; CDR3nt: TGTGCCAGCAGTGAGGAGGGGGCGTTTCAGCCCCAGCATTTT; CDR3aa: CASSEEGAFQPQHF
v_gene: TRBV4-2; d_gene: NA; abundance: NA; j_gene: TRBJ2-3; CDR3nt: TGTGCCAGCAGCCAAGAATCGTCACTGCCAGATACGCAGTATTTT; CDR3aa: CASSQESSLPDTQYF
v_gene: TRBV7-2; d_gene: NA; abundance: NA; j_gene: TRBJ2-7; CDR3nt: TGTGCCAGCAGCTTAGCGGGCAGGGCGACCTACGAGCAGTACTTC; CDR3aa: CASSLAGRATYEQYF
v_gene: TRBV3-1/TRBV3-2; d_gene: NA; abundance: NA; j_gene: TRBJ2-5; CDR3nt: TGTGCCAGCAGCCCCCAAACAAGCGGAGAGACCCAGTACTTC; CDR3aa: CASSPQTSGETQYF
v_gene: TRBV6-6; d_gene: NA; abundance: NA; j_gene: TRBJ1-1; CDR3nt: TGTGCCAGCAGTTACTCGGCGCAGGTGAACACTGAAGCTTTCTTT; CDR3aa: CASSYSAQVNTEAFF